This T cell receptor (beta chain) derives from a study of regulatory T cells in long-lasting Graves disease. Germline-derived CDR1 and CDR2 are MNHEY and SVGEGT. The CDR3 extends over 15 amino acids. The germline V and J ends were trimmed by 0 bases and 1 base, with 9 bases remaining between them. Construction of TCR beta libraries relied on iRepertoire HTBI primers and on Arm-PCR targeting CDR3 regions. TCRdb used MiXCR to reprocess the multiplex PCR reads, holding one entry per CDR3 protein. Altogether hundreds of thousands of distinct CDR3 sequences are present, roughly 15% being singletons, with the ten largest covering more than 15%. The study, taken as a whole, reports: Persistent disease exhibited a predilection for TRBV28, TRBJ1-2 and TRBJ2-5. For persistent Graves' patients, TCR diversity was lower than for newly diagnosed ones.

Ten or more counts support this clonotype. What it binds is unknown. Time point noted: newly diagnosed GD, antithyroid drugs for less than 3 months. PBMC RNA served as the TCR library source. These records were also assigned to another study, of T cells in Graves' hyperthyroidism and ophthalmopathy.

The V and J genes are TRBV6-2 or TRBV6-3 and TRBJ1-1; the D is unclear. This sequence was found in a woman younger than 45 with Graves disease. The sequences come from peripheral blood mononuclear cells (PBMCs), collected at new diagnosis, from a patient treated with antithyroid drugs. The CDR3 nucleotides are TGTGCCAGCAGTTACTCGTGGTACGGGAACACTGAAGCTTTCTTT. Its protein is CASSYSWYGNTEAFF.